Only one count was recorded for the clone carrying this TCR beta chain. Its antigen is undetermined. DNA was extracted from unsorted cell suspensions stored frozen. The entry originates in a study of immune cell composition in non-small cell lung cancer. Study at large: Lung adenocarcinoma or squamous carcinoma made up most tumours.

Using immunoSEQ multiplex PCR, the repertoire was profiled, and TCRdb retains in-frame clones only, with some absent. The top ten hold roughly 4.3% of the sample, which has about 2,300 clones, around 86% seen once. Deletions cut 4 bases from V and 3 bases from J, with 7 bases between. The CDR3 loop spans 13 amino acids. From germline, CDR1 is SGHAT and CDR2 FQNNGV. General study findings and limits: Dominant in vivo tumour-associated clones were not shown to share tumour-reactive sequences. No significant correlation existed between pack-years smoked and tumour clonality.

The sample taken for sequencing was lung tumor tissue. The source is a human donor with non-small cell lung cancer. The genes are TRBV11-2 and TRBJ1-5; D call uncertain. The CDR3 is CASSSQVNQPQHF. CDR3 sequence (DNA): TGTGCCAGCAGCTCCCAGGTCAATCAGCCCCAGCATTTT.